The 30 T cell receptor beta chains listed next were all sequenced from one sample in a study of Graves' ophthalmopathy and Graves' hyperthyroidism (dated by TCRdb to between 2018 and 2020). The reads were generated on an Illumina HiSeq 2000. TCR beta CDR3 regions were amplified from RNA transcripts for repertoire sequencing. The first round of RT-PCR was done with HTBI primers and the Qiagen OneStep RT-PCR kit, and was followed by a second round of multiplex PCR, then size selection and purification. TCRdb's own reprocessing of the public reads used fastp at Q25 and MiXCR and kept productive beta chains. Duplicate CDR3 protein sequences are folded into a single record with the most common DNA and genes. The sample contains approximately 460,000 distinct CDR3 sequences, about an eighth of them found a single time. Over 8% of the sample belongs to the ten largest clones. The material sequenced was blood. Every receptor here comes from a woman in her twenties or thirties with Graves' ophthalmopathy. Donor details come from another sample of the same person, matched by shared clones.

This clonotype was observed at least ten times. This rearrangement joins TRBV12-3 or TRBV12-4 to TRBJ1-1; TRBD1 might be the D (6 bases). The CDR3 is 13 residues long. The V and J ends lost 6 bases and 8 bases respectively, with 16 bases between them. CDR3: CASRTRATGEAFF. DNA for the CDR3: TGTGCCAGCAGGACCCGGGCAACAGGGGAAGCTTTCTTT.

This clonotype has just one count. The junction departs from germline at one end; a sequencing error may be responsible. The V gene is TRBV10-3, the J gene TRBJ1-5; a weak D match, TRBD1 (6 bases). This CDR3 contains 13 residues. Germline CDR1 reads ENHRY; CDR2 reads SYGVKD. In DNA form, the CDR3 reads TGTGCCATCAGGCTGGACAGCAATCAGCCCAAGCATTTT. Its protein product is CAIRLDSNQPKHF.

This clonotype has a count of ten or more. The J gene is TRBJ1-3, the V gene TRBV7-9; D is undetermined. The V gene's germline CDR1 is SEHNR and CDR2 FQNEAQ (reference sequence). V lost 5 bases to trimming and J lost 3 bases, with 8 bases between them. The CDR3 totals 13 residues. In DNA form, the CDR3 reads TGTGCCAGCAGCATCCCCGGTGGAAACACCATATATTTT. Its protein is CASSIPGGNTIYF.

The gene calls are TRBV4-1 and TRBJ1-2; D uncertain. This CDR3 is built from 15 residues. Trimming took 4 bases from V and 0 from J, leaving 12 bases between them. The germline V gene encodes CDR1 MGHRA and CDR2 YSYEKL. CDR3 coding DNA: TGCGCCAGCAGCCGACCTATTAAGGCTAACTATGGCTACACCTTC. Protein: CASSRPIKANYGYTF.

This clonotype was found many times. The chain has TRBV6-1 and TRBJ2-5; 9 bases are shared with TRBD1. From germline, CDR1 is MNHNS and CDR2 SASEGT. The CDR3 totals 17 residues. V lost 6 bases to trimming and J lost 4 bases; unmatched junction nucleotides: 15. CDR3 amino acids: CASSRQGGLPQGETQYF. The CDR3 nucleotides are TGTGCCAGCAGCCGACAGGGGGGACTCCCCCAAGGAGAGACCCAGTACTTC.

A single count supports this clonotype. The CDR3 loop is CASRSGPSYEQYF. The CDR3 DNA is TGTGCCAGCAGATCGGGACCAAGCTACGAGCAGTACTTC. V usage is TRBV2 and J usage is TRBJ2-7, with D possibly called TRBD1 or TRBD2 (5 bases each). The V and J ends lost 6 bases and 3 bases respectively, with 12 bases between them. The CDR3 contains 13 residues. Germline CDR1 is SNHLY and CDR2 is FYNNEI.

This clonotype has a count of ten or more. V usage is TRBV30 and J usage is TRBJ1-2, with D possibly being TRBD1 (5 bases). V was pared by 5 bases and J by 4 bases, with 11 bases between. Germline loops: CDR1 GTSNPN, CDR2 SVGIG (reference sequence). CDR3 length equals 12 residues. The CDR3 coding sequence is TGTGCCTGGGCCAGGGAATTCTATGGCTACACCTTC. It is translated as CAWAREFYGYTF.

This clonotype was detected ten times or more. The chain has TRBV2 and TRBJ1-1; D is unclear. Trimming left V 4 bases short and J 3 bases short, with 12 bases between. CDR3 length equals 14 residues. CDR1 and CDR2 from the germline V gene are SNHLY and FYNNEI. The CDR3 DNA reads TGTGCCAGCAGTGCCCGGACCGGCGACACTGAAGCTTTCTTT. Translated: CASSARTGDTEAFF.

At least ten counts were recorded for this clonotype. The chain has TRBV28 and TRBJ1-2; D gene uncertain. Trimming took off 4 bases at V and 4 bases at J, with 13 bases between the two ends. CDR1 MDHEN and CDR2 SYDVKM come from the germline V gene. This CDR3 spans 14 amino acids. This CDR3 is CASSSPEGIYGYTF. The CDR3 DNA is TGTGCCAGCAGTTCCCCTGAGGGAATCTATGGCTACACCTTC.

Ten or more counts support this clonotype. This sequence joins TRBV6-1 and TRBJ1-1; the D gene is possibly TRBD1 (6 bases). The germline CDR1 and CDR2 sequences are MNHNS and SASEGT. Trimming pared 6 bases from V and 0 bases from J, leaving 11 bases between. The CDR3 is 14 residues long. The CDR3 DNA follows: TGTGCCAGCAGGAAGGACAGACTGAACACTGAAGCTTTCTTT. Protein: CASRKDRLNTEAFF.

This clonotype was seen more than once but under ten times. The rearrangement joins TRBV11-1 to TRBJ2-7; possible D gene TRBD1, 6 bases. Germline V gives CDR1 SGHAT, CDR2 FQDESV (reference sequence). V gave up 5 bases and J gave up 3 bases, with 11 bases separating them. CDR3 length: 13 amino acids. DNA for the CDR3: TGTGCCAGCAGCCAACAGGGAATCTACGAGCAGTACTTC. Amino acids: CASSQQGIYEQYF.

Ten or more counts support this clonotype. The rearrangement joins TRBV2 to TRBJ1-5; D uncertain. CDR1 and CDR2 (germline): SNHLY, FYNNEI. The CDR3 loop spans 13 amino acids. V was cut by 6 bases and J by 4 bases, with 10 bases left in between. As DNA, the CDR3 is TGTGCCAGCAGCGCACAGAGAAATCAGCCCCAGCATTTT. Amino acid sequence: CASSAQRNQPQHF.

This clonotype was seen at least ten times. The chain uses TRBV15 and TRBJ1-5, with D unclear. The CDR3 runs 15 residues. The V and J ends lost 1 base and 5 bases respectively, with 12 bases between them. Per germline, CDR1 LNHNV and CDR2 YYDKDF (reference sequence). In DNA form, the CDR3 reads TGTGCCACCAGCAGAGTGGATCGTGGCTATCAGCCCCAGCATTTT. Residues: CATSRVDRGYQPQHF.

The CDR3 reads CAWSVPSSYEQYF. The CDR3 coding sequence is TGTGCCTGGAGTGTACCCAGTAGCTACGAGCAGTACTTC. V is TRBV30 and J is TRBJ2-7; unclear D gene. Trimming removed 0 bases from V and 3 bases from J, with 9 bases in between. This CDR3 is 13 amino acids long. Germline values: CDR1 GTSNPN, CDR2 SVGIG (reference sequence).

This clonotype was counted many times. The CDR3 nucleotides read TGTGCCAGCACGGACTGGTCCCTCTATGGCTACACCTTC. It translates to CASTDWSLYGYTF. The chain carries TRBV6-5 and TRBJ1-2; D is unclear. Trimming cost V 7 bases and J 4 bases, with 13 bases left between them. Per the germline V gene, CDR1 is MNHEY and CDR2 is SVGAGI. This CDR3 region has 13 residues.

The chain uses TRBV4-1 and TRBJ2-7; D may be TRBD1 (5 bases). The CDR3 length is 16 residues. From germline, CDR1 is MGHRA and CDR2 YSYEKL. With 3 bases removed from V and 7 bases from J, the gap between germline ends came to 22 bases. The CDR3 region has the DNA TGCGCCAGCAGCCAGGTAATGACAGCTTCCCGCCCGGAGCAGTACTTC. Amino acids: CASSQVMTASRPEQYF.

This clonotype was observed at least ten times. The chain links TRBV6-2 or TRBV6-3 to TRBJ1-3; D unclear. This CDR3 has 19 residues. V lost 5 bases and J lost 0, with 23 bases in between. In germline, CDR1 is MNHEY, CDR2 SVGEGT. CDR3 sequence: CASSSHPTELDRSGNTIYF. The CDR3 coding sequence is TGTGCCAGCAGTAGCCACCCCACAGAACTAGACCGCTCTGGAAACACCATATATTTT.

This clonotype was seen repeatedly, ten times or more. The chain joins TRBV28 to TRBJ2-5, with D possibly TRBD2 on 7 matching bases. The CDR3 length is 15 residues. Germline CDR1 reads MDHEN; CDR2 reads SYDVKM. V gave up 6 bases and J gave up 4 bases, with 18 bases separating them. CDR3 residues: CASRKSGRDTETQYF. CDR3 coding DNA: TGTGCCAGCAGGAAATCGGGGAGGGACACAGAGACCCAGTACTTC.

This clonotype was seen repeatedly, ten times or more. V and J are TRBV29-1 and TRBJ2-7, with 8 bases that match TRBD1. Per the germline V gene, CDR1 is SQVTM and CDR2 is ANQGSEA. This CDR3 has 14 residues. V lost 6 bases and J lost 0; bases outside the gene matches: 7. The CDR3 DNA reads as TGCAGCGTCACACAGGGGGTTAGCTCCTACGAGCAGTACTTC. This encodes CSVTQGVSSYEQYF.

This clonotype was seen only a few times. The chain carries TRBV24-1 and TRBJ1-1; D is possibly TRBD1 (6 bases). The CDR3 contains 13 residues. V lost 4 bases and J 5 bases, leaving 10 bases between the germline ends. Germline V gene sequence: CDR1 KGHDR, CDR2 SFDVKD. The CDR3: CATSDPGQTEAFF. The CDR3 nucleotides read TGTGCCACCAGTGACCCAGGACAGACTGAAGCTTTCTTT.

As for this clonotype: A much larger clone differs by one base, so this may be a read error. CDR3 bases: TGTGCCAGCCAAGGACAGGGCTCTGAAGCTTTCTTT. The encoded protein is CASQGQGSEAFF. The chain carries TRBV28 and TRBJ1-1; 8 nucleotides line up with TRBD1. The CDR3 is 12 residues long. In germline, CDR1 is MDHEN, CDR2 SYDVKM. The ends lost 8 bases at V and 6 bases at J; junction bases unmatched: 5.

In its sample, this clonotype was seen many times. The chain uses TRBV28 and TRBJ2-4; unclear D gene. This CDR3 has 16 amino acids. The V end lost 5 bases, the J end lost 0 bases, and 14 bases lay between the germline ends. Germline CDR1 and CDR2: MDHEN and SYDVKM. For the CDR3, the DNA is TGTGCCAGCAGTGAAGAACACATGGGAGCCAAAAACATTCAGTACTTC. Encoded protein: CASSEEHMGAKNIQYF.

This clonotype was detected many times. The CDR3 sequence: CASSVPRTSASYEQYF. In nucleotides, the CDR3 is TGTGCCAGCAGTGTTCCGAGGACTAGCGCCTCCTACGAGCAGTACTTC. This chain links TRBV6-1 with TRBJ2-7; 9 bases match TRBD2. Germline loops: CDR1 MNHNS, CDR2 SASEGT. V was pared by 4 bases and J by 0 bases, with 7 bases of the junction left unmatched. The CDR3 contains 16 residues.

This clonotype was picked up many times. V is TRBV10-3 and J is TRBJ1-6; D not certain. Trimming stripped 2 bases from V and 8 bases from J, with 13 bases between. This CDR3 spans 15 amino acids. Germline CDR1 reads ENHRY; CDR2 reads SYGVKD. The CDR3 protein is CAISERSSGDSPLHF. CDR3 coding DNA: TGTGCCATCAGTGAGCGGTCCTCTGGGGATTCACCCCTCCACTTT.

The chain employs TRBV30 and TRBJ2-2; D gene unclear. The CDR3 length is 14 residues. Trimming stripped 0 bases from V and 5 bases from J, with 10 bases between. The germline V gene has CDR1 GTSNPN and CDR2 SVGIG (reference sequence). CDR3 DNA sequence: TGTGCCTGGAGTGTATTCTTAAGGACCGGGGAGCTGTTTTTT. It codes for CAWSVFLRTGELFF.

There are a few counts of this clonotype. The chain is built from TRBV6-1 and TRBJ2-3, with D hard to call. V lost 3 bases and J 10 bases, leaving 17 bases between the germline ends. Germline CDR1 MNHNS, CDR2 SASEGT. The CDR3 consists of 14 residues. The CDR3 sequence: CASSDGWQRNPQYF. The CDR3 bases are TGTGCCAGCAGTGACGGATGGCAGAGGAATCCGCAGTATTTT.

This clonotype has at least ten counts. The chain has TRBV9 and TRBJ2-4; D call uncertain. Per germline, CDR1 SGDLS and CDR2 YYNGEE. V gave up 4 bases and J gave up 8 bases, with 13 bases separating them. CDR3 size: 13 residues. CDR3 bases: TGTGCCAGCAGCTCTGGCGCCTCGGACATTCAGTACTTC. This codes for CASSSGASDIQYF.

Many counts were recorded for this clonotype. One end of the junction fails to match germline, which may point to a read error. This chain joins TRBV6-1 and TRBJ1-5, with D possibly being TRBD1 (5 bases). The CDR3 contains 14 residues. In germline, CDR1 is MNHNS, CDR2 SASEGT. The CDR3 DNA sequence: TGTGTCAGCAATGGCAGGGTCAGCAATCAGCCCCAGCATTTT. It codes for CVSNGRVSNQPQHF.

The table lists this clonotype with many counts. The rearrangement joins TRBV24-1 to TRBJ2-7, with TRBD1 matching over 8 bases. The V and J ends lost 7 bases and 2 bases, in that order; junction bases with no gene match: 6. CDR1 is KGHDR and CDR2 is SFDVKD in the germline V gene. The CDR3 length is 14 residues. CDR3 loop: CATSHRTGTYEQYF. The CDR3 nucleotides are TGTGCCACCAGCCACAGGACAGGGACCTACGAGCAGTACTTC.

This clonotype was detected ten times or more. The chain has TRBV12-3 or TRBV12-4 and TRBJ2-7; tentatively, D is TRBD1 or TRBD2 (5 bases each). CDR3 length equals 12 residues. Trimming took off 8 bases at V and 7 bases at J, with 15 bases between the two ends. For the CDR3, the DNA is TGTGCCAGCGCAGACCCCGGGACGGAGCAGTACTTC. Its translation: CASADPGTEQYF.